This T cell receptor beta chain stems from a study of CD8 T cells in ankylosing spondylitis. Study-wide points: Matched synovial fluid from ankylosing spondylitis patients was reported to be enriched for disease-linked clones.

Each CDR3 protein is one row after TCRdb ran MiXCR on the 5' RACE reads. The sample holds hundreds of thousands of distinct CDR3 sequences, roughly 8.2% seen once. This clonotype was seen ten or more times. Its specificity is unknown. A read error may produce the germline difference seen at one junction end. The CDR3 consists of 15 residues. The V gene's germline CDR1 is LGHNA and CDR2 YSLEER. Source material: blood, either unsorted or a sorted T cell fraction (not recorded which). The receptor comes from a female donor with ankylosing spondylitis or in good health (not recorded which). This chain links TRBV4-3 with TRBJ2-7, with a weak D call TRBD2 (5 bases). CDR3 in DNA: TGCGCCAGCAGCCAAGACCCGGTTAGCGCCTACGAGCACTACTTC. Translating it yields CASSQDPVSAYEHYF.